These 15 T cell receptor beta chains came from one sample sequenced in a study of CD8 T cells in Susac syndrome. When the RNA was reverse transcribed, random hexamers were used with an input of roughly 0.5 to 1 ug. One entry per CDR3 protein results from TCRdb running MiXCR on the immunoSEQ multiplex PCR reads. The top ten clones hold 0.065% of a sample with 300,000 or so distinct CDR3 sequences, roughly nine tenths of them seen once. The sample was CD4+ T cells from PBMCs. These receptors all stem from a human donor with multiple sclerosis.

The chain recombines TRBV29-1 with TRBJ1-3; no definite D call. V dropped 7 bases and J dropped 3 bases, with 28 bases sitting between them. The CDR3 sequence is 18 residues long. Germline V gene data show CDR1 as SQVTM and CDR2 as ANQGSEA. CDR3 bases: TGCAGCGCCCGCAAGCCGACAACCGCCCAAGGCGGTGGAAACACCATATATTTT. Translated: CSARKPTTAQGGGNTIYF.

The chain is built from TRBV30 and TRBJ2-3; 7 positions agree with TRBD2. Germline assignment: CDR1 GTSNPN and CDR2 SVGIG (reference sequence). This CDR3 comprises 12 residues. The ends lost 1 base at V and 8 bases at J; junction bases unmatched: 3. CDR3 protein: CAWSAQRGTQYF. The CDR3 DNA is TGTGCCTGGAGTGCCCAGCGGGGTACGCAGTATTTT.

The J gene is TRBJ2-5, the V gene TRBV20-1; the D gene is possibly TRBD2 (5 bases). Germline V lookup: CDR1 DFQATT, CDR2 SNEGSKA (reference sequence). The CDR3 extends over 9 amino acids. CDR3 sequence reads: CRGGLTQYF. DNA of the CDR3: TGCAGGGGCGGGCTTACCCAGTACTTC.

The V call is TRBV12-3 or TRBV12-4, the J call TRBJ1-5; 7 nucleotides align to TRBD1. This CDR3 region has 15 residues. The J segment lost 2 bases and the V segment lost 6 bases, leaving 7 bases of the junction unmatched. DNA of the CDR3: TGTGCCAGCAGAGAGACCGACAGGGGCAATCAGCCCCAGCATTTT. Encoded protein: CASRETDRGNQPQHF.

CDR3 bases: TGTGCCAGCAGCCCACCCGGGGGGTTCGGAGGCTACACCTTC. It yields the protein CASSPPGGFGGYTF. V usage is TRBV7-9 and J usage is TRBJ1-2; tentative D call: TRBD1 (5 bases). Trimming removed 5 bases from V and 8 bases from J, with 18 bases in between. The CDR3 is 14 amino acids. CDR1 SEHNR and CDR2 FQNEAQ come from the germline V gene (reference sequence).

J is TRBJ1-1 and V is TRBV6-1; D uncertain. CDR3 length equals 17 residues. V lost 6 bases and J 1 base, leaving 21 bases between the germline ends. Germline V gives CDR1 MNHNS, CDR2 SASEGT. The CDR3 spells CASSSPVRVRGNTEAFF. The CDR3 region has the DNA TGTGCCAGCAGCTCCCCGGTCCGAGTTCGGGGGAACACTGAAGCTTTCTTT.

The V call is TRBV7-9, the J call TRBJ2-7, with a weak D call TRBD1 (6 bases). Germline loops: CDR1 SEHNR, CDR2 FQNEAQ (reference sequence). This CDR3 region has 14 residues. The V gene lost 5 bases and the J gene lost 0 bases, with 11 bases spanning the gap. The chain's CDR3 is CASSATGFSYEQYF. Written as DNA, the CDR3 is TGTGCCAGCAGCGCGACAGGATTCTCCTACGAGCAGTACTTC.

The V gene is TRBV7-6, the J gene TRBJ2-2; no clear D. Looked up from germline, CDR1 is SGHVS and CDR2 is FNYEAQ. V was pared by 5 bases and J by 5 bases, with 24 bases between. This CDR3 comprises 18 residues. CDR3 in amino acids: CASSQYISTWERTGELFF. The CDR3 bases are TGTGCCAGCAGCCAGTATATTTCCACGTGGGAAAGGACCGGGGAGCTGTTTTTT.

CDR3: CASSYSMVSEQFF. In DNA, the CDR3 is TGTGCCAGCAGTTACTCGATGGTCAGTGAGCAGTTCTTC. J is TRBJ2-1 and V is TRBV6-2 or TRBV6-3; D gene ambiguous. The CDR3 extends over 13 amino acids. CDR1 and CDR2 from the germline V gene are MNHEY and SVGEGT. Trimming removed 0 bases from V and 9 bases from J, with 9 bases in between.

The chain combines TRBV11-3 with TRBJ2-5; 7 positions agree with TRBD1. The junction had 11 bases not matched to a gene; V was cut back by 5 bases and J by 5 bases. There are 15 residues in the CDR3. Germline CDR1 reads SGHNT; CDR2 reads YENEEA. CDR3 bases: TGTGCCAGCAGCCACATTACGACAGGGATGGAGACCCAGTACTTC. Translated, it gives CASSHITTGMETQYF.

The chain carries TRBV11-2 and TRBJ2-7; 9 bases line up with TRBD1. The CDR3 is 13 amino acids. Germline values: CDR1 SGHAT, CDR2 FQNNGV. The ends lost 1 base at V and 12 bases at J; junction bases unmatched: 7. The CDR3 spells CASSLAEGQGLYF. Here the CDR3 DNA reads TGTGCCAGCAGCTTAGCGGAGGGACAGGGATTGTACTTC.

J is TRBJ1-1 and V is TRBV7-9, with D perhaps matching TRBD1 (6 bases). Germline V gene lookup returns CDR1 SEHNR and CDR2 FQNEAQ (reference sequence). With 10 bases removed from V and 1 base from J, the gap between germline ends came to 13 bases. This CDR3 has 13 residues. The CDR3 sequence: CATRRGANTEAFF. The CDR3, as DNA: TGTGCCACCCGTCGGGGGGCGAACACTGAAGCTTTCTTT.

V usage is TRBV12-3 or TRBV12-4 and J usage is TRBJ1-5; tentative D call: TRBD1 (6 bases). CDR3 length: 16 amino acids. Between the trimmed V and J ends, which lost 6 bases and 5 bases, there was a span of 20 bases. The CDR3 nucleotides are TGTGCCAGCAGCCCAGCCGGGGGGACACTTTATCAGCCCCAGCATTTT. It specifies CASSPAGGTLYQPQHF.

The V and J genes are TRBV30 and TRBJ2-1; D is unresolved. Germline lookup yields CDR1 GTSNPN and CDR2 SVGIG (reference sequence). Trimming cost V 3 bases and J 2 bases, with 2 bases left between them. This CDR3 contains 11 residues. CDR3: CAWRAYNEQFF. CDR3 bases: TGTGCCTGGAGGGCCTACAATGAGCAGTTCTTC.

The chain joins TRBV5-1 to TRBJ2-1, with D possibly TRBD2 on 5 matching bases. The CDR3 loop spans 14 amino acids. The V end was cut by 9 bases, the J end by 12 bases, with 25 bases between. The germline gives CDR1 SGHRS, CDR2 YFSETQ. The DNA for the CDR3 is TGCGCCACCGGACTGGGCCACTCGTTCTCGGGGCAGTTCTTC. Residues: CATGLGHSFSGQFF.